This T cell receptor (beta chain) was recovered during a study of T cell responses to AZD1222 COVID-19 vaccine. Study-wide findings and caveats: Donors skewed white British and female; clonal diversity was possibly underestimated.

Remarks on this clone: The antigen remains undetermined.

Sequencing used immunoSEQ multiplex PCR; TCRdb keeps in-frame clones, though not all of them. The table has some 85,000 clones, about 89% seen once; the top ten hold approximately 8.3%. This CDR3 is 14 amino acids long. Germline loops: CDR1 SNHLY, CDR2 FYNNEI. V lost 2 bases and J lost 2, with 8 bases in between. This sequence was found in an adult in good health. Material: peripheral blood, obtained on day 0 of AZD1222 vaccination. J is TRBJ2-3 and V is TRBV2; D might be TRBD1 (6 bases). CDR3: CASSENRDTDTQYF. Written as DNA, the CDR3 is TGTGCCAGCAGTGAAAACAGGGACACAGATACGCAGTATTTT.